This T cell receptor beta chain was captured by sequencing in a study of blood T cell repertoires in COVID-19. The method was immunoSEQ multiplex PCR; TCRdb's version includes in-frame clones alone and lacks a portion of them. The sample contains tens of thousands of clones, under 80% of which appear only once. V lost 6 bases and J lost 1, with 13 bases in between. Germline lookup yields CDR1 MNHEY and CDR2 SVGEGT. The CDR3 spans 14 residues. V usage is TRBV6-2 or TRBV6-3 and J usage is TRBJ2-7; perhaps D is TRBD1 or TRBD2 (5 bases each). The specimen sequenced was PBMCs or T cells enriched from blood (not recorded which). This receptor was obtained from a woman aged 60-75 years who had been exposed to COVID-19. The CDR3 reads CASSRGPASYEQYF. The CDR3 nucleotides are TGTGCCAGCAGCCGGGGCCCTGCGTCCTACGAGCAGTACTTC.